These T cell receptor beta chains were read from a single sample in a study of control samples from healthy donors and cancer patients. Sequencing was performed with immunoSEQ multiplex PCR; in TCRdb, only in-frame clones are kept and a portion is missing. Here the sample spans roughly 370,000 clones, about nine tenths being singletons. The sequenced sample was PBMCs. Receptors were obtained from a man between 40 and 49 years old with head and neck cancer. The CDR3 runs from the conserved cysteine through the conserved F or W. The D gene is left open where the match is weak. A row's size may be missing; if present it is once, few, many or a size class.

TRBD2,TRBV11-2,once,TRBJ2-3,TGTGCCGCGAGACTAGCGGGCACAGATACGCAGTATTTT,CAARLAGTDTQYF
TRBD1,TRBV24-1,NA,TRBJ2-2,TGTGCCACCGGGACAGCCACCGGGGAGCTGTTTTTT,CATGTATGELFF
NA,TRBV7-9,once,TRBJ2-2,TGTGCCAGCAGCCCCTCTAGGGGAGCGGCCACCGGGGAGCTGTTTTTT,CASSPSRGAATGELFF
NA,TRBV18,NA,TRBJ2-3,TGTGCCAGCTCTCCGGGGGATACGCAGTATTTT,CASSPGDTQYF
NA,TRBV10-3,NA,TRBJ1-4,TGTGCCATCAGTGCGGGGGAAAAACTGTTTTTT,CAISAGEKLFF
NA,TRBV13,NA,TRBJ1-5,TGTGCCAGCAGCTTAGGCCGGGGTAGGGGCCAGCCCCAGCATTTT,CASSLGRGRGQPQHF
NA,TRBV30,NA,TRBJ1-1,TGTGCCTGGAAGGGGGTCGGAAAACAAGCTTTCTTT,CAWKGVGKQAFF
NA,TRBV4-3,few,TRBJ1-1,TGCGCCAGCAGCCAGCGGGCTGCCGGGACGCACTGGGGGACTGAAGCTTTCTTT,CASSQRAAGTHWGTEAFF
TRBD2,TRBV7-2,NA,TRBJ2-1,TGTGCCAGCAGCCGTAGCGGGGGCTCCTACAATGAGCAGTTCTTC,CASSRSGGSYNEQFF
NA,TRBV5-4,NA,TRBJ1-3,TGTGCCAGCAGCCGCGAACCCGGACGGAGCTCTGGAAACACCATATATTTT,CASSREPGRSSGNTIYF
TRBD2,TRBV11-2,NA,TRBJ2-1,TGTGCCAGCAGCTTAATACGCAGGGAGGGAACCTACAATGAGCAGTTCTTC,CASSLIRREGTYNEQFF
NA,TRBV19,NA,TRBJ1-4,TGTGCCAGTAGTTCGTCCGGGACAACTAATGAAAAACTGTTTTTT,CASSSSGTTNEKLFF
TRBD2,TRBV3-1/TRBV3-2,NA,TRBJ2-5,TGTGCCAGCTTGAGACTAGCGGGGGGCCAAGAGACCCAGTACTTC,CASLRLAGGQETQYF
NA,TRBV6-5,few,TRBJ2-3,TGTGCCAGCAGTTACGAACTCAGGGGCACAGATACGCAGTATTTT,CASSYELRGTDTQYF
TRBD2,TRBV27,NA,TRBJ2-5,TGTGCCAGCAGTCTCCACCTAGCGGGGGGACAAGAGACCCAGTACTTC,CASSLHLAGGQETQYF